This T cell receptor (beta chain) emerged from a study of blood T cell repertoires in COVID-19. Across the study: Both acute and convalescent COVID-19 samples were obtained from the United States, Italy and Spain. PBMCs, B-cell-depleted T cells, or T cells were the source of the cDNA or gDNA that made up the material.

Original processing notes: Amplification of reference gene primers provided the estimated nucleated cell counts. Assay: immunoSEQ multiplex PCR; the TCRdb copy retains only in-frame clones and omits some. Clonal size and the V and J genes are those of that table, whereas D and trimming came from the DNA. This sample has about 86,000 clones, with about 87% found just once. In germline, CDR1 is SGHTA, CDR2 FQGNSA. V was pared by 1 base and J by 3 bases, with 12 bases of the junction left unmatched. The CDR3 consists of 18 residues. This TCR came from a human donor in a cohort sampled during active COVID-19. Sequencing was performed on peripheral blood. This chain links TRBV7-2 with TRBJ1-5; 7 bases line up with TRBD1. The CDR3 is CASSLDVAGQTVNQPQHF. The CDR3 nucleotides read TGTGCCAGCAGCTTAGATGTGGCGGGACAGACCGTCAATCAGCCCCAGCATTTT. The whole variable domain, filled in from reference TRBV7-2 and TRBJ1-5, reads GAGVSQSPSNKVTEKGKDVELRCDPISGHTALYWYRQSLGQGLEFLIYFQGNSAPDKSGLPSDRFSAERTGGSVSTLTIQRTQQEDSAVYLCASSLDVAGQTVNQPQHFGDGTRLSIL.